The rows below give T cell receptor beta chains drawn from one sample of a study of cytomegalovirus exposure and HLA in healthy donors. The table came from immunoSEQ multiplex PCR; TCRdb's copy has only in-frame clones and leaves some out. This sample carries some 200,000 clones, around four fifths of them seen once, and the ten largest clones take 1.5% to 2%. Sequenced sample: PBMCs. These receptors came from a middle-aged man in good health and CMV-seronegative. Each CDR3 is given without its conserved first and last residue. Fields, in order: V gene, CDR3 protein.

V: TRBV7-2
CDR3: ASSLRSGLRETQY

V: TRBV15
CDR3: ATSWGTGGTGELF

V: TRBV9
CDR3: ASSVVLAGGDTQY

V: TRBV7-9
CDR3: ASSSQGVEAF

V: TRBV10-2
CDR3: ASSTLAEYNEQF

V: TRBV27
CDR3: ASSLYSGANVLT

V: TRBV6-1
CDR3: ASSDPGQGNDEQF

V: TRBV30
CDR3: AWRTGFNYGYT

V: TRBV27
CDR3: ASSPAGRGEQF

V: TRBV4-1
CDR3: ASSQAPGQGYEQY

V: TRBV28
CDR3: ASGVGGPPGGYT

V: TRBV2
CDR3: AGSGQGAMNTEAF

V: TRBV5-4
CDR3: ASSLDRVNTEAF

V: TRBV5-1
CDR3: ASSLQGEETQY

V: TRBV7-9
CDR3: ASSLGQHNEQY

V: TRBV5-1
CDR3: ASSLQPGGYTEAF

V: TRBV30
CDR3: AWRLAGGRGTDTQY

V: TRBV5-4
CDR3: ASSLGVRGAPYEQY

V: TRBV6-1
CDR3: ASSGTGPTGELF

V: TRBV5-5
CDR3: ASSLVPGTEAF

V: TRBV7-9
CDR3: ASMGQGYYGYT

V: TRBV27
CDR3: ASSPVTGRNTEAF

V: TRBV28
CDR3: ASGFLPEAF

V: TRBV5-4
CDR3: ASSLSGATEAF

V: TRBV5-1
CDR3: ASSPDGGRETQY

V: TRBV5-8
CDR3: ASSFRRTRAPDQPQH

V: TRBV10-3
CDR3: AISPSASETQY

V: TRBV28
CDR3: ASSYRVSSQPQH

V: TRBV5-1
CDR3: ASSSRTGGNTIY

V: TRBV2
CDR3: ASYWGLLTASYEQY

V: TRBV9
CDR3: ASSPSGRANYNEQF

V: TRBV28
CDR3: ASSSRQFRPSGANVLT

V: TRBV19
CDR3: ASSIGPGRVEQY

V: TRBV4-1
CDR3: ASTPQHLDRGGGYT

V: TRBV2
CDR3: ASRLAGALQETQY

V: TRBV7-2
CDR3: ASSLGGRGDTQY

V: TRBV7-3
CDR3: ASSLGGTGELF

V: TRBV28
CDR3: ASRVEKPTGELF

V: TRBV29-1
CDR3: SAYRGFDEKLF

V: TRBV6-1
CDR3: AIALGRAIGETQY

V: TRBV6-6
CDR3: ASRATGQNTEAF

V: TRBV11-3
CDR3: ASSLGAGGETQY

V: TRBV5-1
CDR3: ASSLLAGVADTQY

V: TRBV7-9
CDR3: ASSLGTGSNQPQH

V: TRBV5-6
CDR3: ASSFYRDRGRSPLH

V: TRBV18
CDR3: ASSPRSGTGNTGELF

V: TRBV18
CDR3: ASSPSGGSNQPQH

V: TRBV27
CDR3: ASSPSPPGAYSNQPQH

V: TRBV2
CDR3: ASKAGGMADTQY

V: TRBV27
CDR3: ASSGILTTDTQY

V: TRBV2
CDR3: ASSAGQAMNTEAF

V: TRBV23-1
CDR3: ASSQLGGGMYEQY

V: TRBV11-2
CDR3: ASSLQGFGNTIY

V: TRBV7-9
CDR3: ATEGVSSYEQY